The rows below give T cell receptor beta chains drawn from one sample of a study of blood T cell repertoires in COVID-19. This table comes from immunoSEQ multiplex PCR, and its TCRdb copy is limited to in-frame clones, with some not included. Of 200,000 to 250,000 clones in the sample, just over 85% were seen once. The sequencing sample was made of peripheral blood. These receptors originate from an elderly man with acute or convalescent COVID-19. Each CDR3 is given with its conserved first and last residue. The D gene is left open where the match is weak. Only part of the rows carry a size: once, few, many, or a class if the clone is expanded.

V: TRBV2; J: TRBJ2-3; size: .; D: TRBD1; DNA: TGTGCCAGCAGGCACCAGGACAGGGAAAGCACAGATACGCAGTATTTT; CDR3: CASRHQDRESTDTQYF
V: TRBV11-2; J: TRBJ1-1; size: .; D: TRBD1; DNA: TGTGCCAGCAGCTTACCACAGGGGACCGCTGAAGCTTTCTTT; CDR3: CASSLPQGTAEAFF
V: TRBV28; J: TRBJ1-2; size: once; D: .; DNA: TGTGCCAGCAGATCGAGCCCCCGTGATGGCTACACCTTC; CDR3: CASRSSPRDGYTF
V: TRBV4-2; J: TRBJ2-1; size: .; D: TRBD2; DNA: TGTGCCAGCAGCCAAGTGAGACTAGCGGGGGCCCCGAGCTCCTACAATGAGCAGTTCTTC; CDR3: CASSQVRLAGAPSSYNEQFF
V: TRBV2; J: TRBJ2-5; size: .; D: TRBD2; DNA: TGTGCCAGCAGTGGGCTAGCGGGAAGACAAGAGACCCAGTACTTC; CDR3: CASSGLAGRQETQYF
V: TRBV6-4; J: TRBJ2-1; size: .; D: .; DNA: TGTGCCAGCAGTTTGGAGGGTGGGAATGAGCAGTTCTTC; CDR3: CASSLEGGNEQFF
V: TRBV3-1/TRBV3-2; J: TRBJ2-5; size: .; D: .; DNA: TGTGCCAGCAGCCAAGAGGGCAGGGGGGTAAGGGGGACCCAGTACTTC; CDR3: CASSQEGRGVRGTQYF
V: TRBV18; J: TRBJ2-1; size: .; D: .; DNA: TGTGCCAGCTCACCCCAGAGCGGGTACAATGAGCAGTTCTTC; CDR3: CASSPQSGYNEQFF
V: TRBV5-1; J: TRBJ2-3; size: .; D: .; DNA: TGCGCCAGCAGCTTGGAGGAGGGGGGGCGAACAGATACGCAGTATTTT; CDR3: CASSLEEGGRTDTQYF
V: TRBV28; J: TRBJ1-5; size: .; D: .; DNA: TGTGCCAGCAGCTTAATGAGAGTGAATCAGCCCCAGCATTTT; CDR3: CASSLMRVNQPQHF
V: TRBV3-1/TRBV3-2; J: TRBJ1-1; size: .; D: TRBD1; DNA: TGTGCCAGCAGTCCCAGGGGGCGCACTGAAGCTTTCTTT; CDR3: CASSPRGRTEAFF
V: TRBV21-1; J: TRBJ1-1; size: .; D: .; DNA: TGTGCCAGCAGCCCTGCGGTTCCTGAAGCTTTCTTT; CDR3: CASSPAVPEAFF
V: TRBV5-5; J: TRBJ2-3; size: .; D: .; DNA: TGTGCCAGCAGCTTGGAACGGGGAGCAGATACGCAGTATTTT; CDR3: CASSLERGADTQYF
V: TRBV7-9; J: TRBJ1-1; size: .; D: TRBD1; DNA: TGTGCCAGCAGCTCTGACAGGGTTGCGAACACTGAAGCTTTCTTT; CDR3: CASSSDRVANTEAFF
V: TRBV5-1; J: TRBJ2-1; size: .; D: TRBD1; DNA: TGCGCCAGCAGGGGGGACAGGGCCGAAGAGCAGTTCTTC; CDR3: CASRGDRAEEQFF
V: TRBV4-3; J: TRBJ2-1; size: .; D: TRBD1; DNA: TGCGCCAGCAGCCTAGGGACAGGAATTTACAATGAGCAGTTCTTC; CDR3: CASSLGTGIYNEQFF
V: TRBV6-2/TRBV6-3; J: TRBJ2-1; size: once; D: .; DNA: TGTGCCAGCAGTAATTTAGCGCGGAGTTCCTACAATGAGCAGTTCTTC; CDR3: CASSNLARSSYNEQFF
V: TRBV5-5; J: TRBJ1-4; size: .; D: .; DNA: TGTGCCAGCAGTGACAGAGCAACTAATGAAAAACTGTTTTTT; CDR3: CASSDRATNEKLFF
V: TRBV9; J: TRBJ2-5; size: .; D: TRBD1; DNA: TGTGCCAGCAGCGTGGGACAGAGTAGGGAGACCCAGTACTTC; CDR3: CASSVGQSRETQYF
V: TRBV3-1/TRBV3-2; J: TRBJ1-1; size: .; D: .; DNA: TGTGCCAGCAGCCAAGACAGGGGTTTGAACACTGAAGCTTTCTTT; CDR3: CASSQDRGLNTEAFF
V: TRBV5-1; J: TRBJ1-6; size: .; D: TRBD1; DNA: TGCGCCAGCAGCCTGGGCGCGGGACAGGGGACTTCACCCCTCCACTTT; CDR3: CASSLGAGQGTSPLHF
V: TRBV7-2; J: TRBJ1-2; size: .; D: .; DNA: TGTGCCAGCAGCCCCCCTAGAGCTAACTATGGCTACACCTTC; CDR3: CASSPPRANYGYTF
V: TRBV14; J: TRBJ1-6; size: .; D: .; DNA: TGTGCCAGCAGCCAAGAGACAGCCAATTCACCCCTCCACTTT; CDR3: CASSQETANSPLHF
V: TRBV19; J: TRBJ1-5; size: once; D: TRBD1; DNA: TGTGCCAGTAGTTCTCTCGGACAGGGTCCCAATCAGCCCCAGCATTTT; CDR3: CASSSLGQGPNQPQHF
V: TRBV5-1; J: TRBJ2-1; size: .; D: TRBD2; DNA: TGCGCCAGCAGCTTGAGCACTAGCGGGAATGAGCAGTTCTTC; CDR3: CASSLSTSGNEQFF
V: TRBV3-1/TRBV3-2; J: TRBJ2-4; size: .; D: .; DNA: TGTGCCAGCAGCCAGACGGGACATCAAGGCATTCAGTACTTC; CDR3: CASSQTGHQGIQYF
V: TRBV19; J: TRBJ1-1; size: .; D: TRBD1; DNA: TGTGCCAGTAGTATACAGGGGGACACTGAAGCTTTCTTT; CDR3: CASSIQGDTEAFF
V: TRBV18; J: TRBJ1-5; size: .; D: .; DNA: TGTGCCAGCTCACCACTCGGGGTGAGCAATCAGCCCCAGCATTTT; CDR3: CASSPLGVSNQPQHF
V: TRBV5-8; J: TRBJ1-1; size: few; D: .; DNA: TGTGCCAGCACGTTTAGGGGTAGGAACACTGAAGCTTTCTTT; CDR3: CASTFRGRNTEAFF
V: TRBV4-2; J: TRBJ2-7; size: .; D: .; DNA: TGTGCCAGCAGCCAAGCCTCTACCGTGAACTACGAGCAGTACTTC; CDR3: CASSQASTVNYEQYF
V: TRBV12-5; J: TRBJ2-1; size: .; D: TRBD1; DNA: TGTGCTAGTGGTCCCTCGATCGGCAGGGGGCCTTACAATGAGCAGTTCTTC; CDR3: CASGPSIGRGPYNEQFF
V: TRBV15; J: TRBJ2-2; size: .; D: TRBD2; DNA: TGTGCCACCAGCAAACGACTAGCGACTACCGGGGAGCTGTTTTTT; CDR3: CATSKRLATTGELFF
V: TRBV20-1; J: TRBJ2-1; size: .; D: .; DNA: TGCAGTTCTCCCAGGGCTAATGAGCAGTTCTTC; CDR3: CSSPRANEQFF
V: TRBV9; J: TRBJ2-3; size: .; D: .; DNA: TGTGCCAGCAGCGTAGTAGGGGCCGGCGGAGATACGCAGTATTTT; CDR3: CASSVVGAGGDTQYF
V: TRBV5-1; J: TRBJ1-1; size: .; D: .; DNA: TGCGCCAGCAGCTTGTCTCCGACAGATATGAACACTGAAGCTTTCTTT; CDR3: CASSLSPTDMNTEAFF
V: TRBV5-6; J: TRBJ1-1; size: .; D: .; DNA: TGTGCCAGCAGCCCCCTTATTTCTTTCTTT; CDR3: CASSPLISFF
V: TRBV3-1/TRBV3-2; J: TRBJ1-2; size: .; D: .; DNA: TGTGCCAGCAGCCGGGGGAGGAAGGATGGCTACACCTTC; CDR3: CASSRGRKDGYTF
V: TRBV18; J: TRBJ2-2; size: .; D: TRBD1; DNA: TGTGCCAGCTCACCAACGGGACAGGGAGGCCTCGGGGAGCTGTTTTTT; CDR3: CASSPTGQGGLGELFF
V: TRBV19; J: TRBJ1-2; size: .; D: .; DNA: TGTGCCAGTAGTCCCGGCGGGGGGGGAGCTAACTATGGCTACACCTTC; CDR3: CASSPGGGGANYGYTF
V: TRBV28; J: TRBJ1-5; size: few; D: .; DNA: TGTGCCAGCAGCCATAGTACCCCGGCGGATCAGCCCCAGCATTTT; CDR3: CASSHSTPADQPQHF
V: TRBV2; J: TRBJ1-1; size: once; D: .; DNA: TGTGCCAGCAGCTGGACCGGGGTAGACACTGAAGCTTTCTTT; CDR3: CASSWTGVDTEAFF
V: TRBV5-8; J: TRBJ2-3; size: .; D: TRBD2; DNA: TGTGCCAGCAGCTGGGGACTAGCGGGGACAGATACGCAGTATTTT; CDR3: CASSWGLAGTDTQYF
V: TRBV19; J: TRBJ1-1; size: .; D: .; DNA: TGTGCCAGTAGTATAGATAGGGAGACTGAAGCTTTCTTT; CDR3: CASSIDRETEAFF
V: TRBV7-2; J: TRBJ1-5; size: .; D: .; DNA: TGTGCCAGCAGCTTAGCTTCTGGTATGGGCCAGCCCCAGCATTTT; CDR3: CASSLASGMGQPQHF
V: TRBV5-4; J: TRBJ2-6; size: .; D: .; DNA: TGTGCCAGCACCCGAGGCCACCAGGGTTCCGGGGCCAACGTCCTGACTTTC; CDR3: CASTRGHQGSGANVLTF
V: TRBV24-1; J: TRBJ2-3; size: .; D: .; DNA: TGTGCCACCAGCGCAGATACGCAGTATTTT; CDR3: CATSADTQYF
V: TRBV7-2; J: TRBJ1-5; size: .; D: .; DNA: TGTGCCAGCAGCTTAGGGCCCGGGGATCAGCCCCAGCATTTT; CDR3: CASSLGPGDQPQHF
V: TRBV11-3; J: TRBJ1-1; size: .; D: .; DNA: TGTGCCAGCAGCCCAGGCTACTCAGAGAACACTGAAGCTTTCTTT; CDR3: CASSPGYSENTEAFF
V: TRBV7-9; J: TRBJ1-1; size: .; D: .; DNA: TGTGCCAGCAGCTTACCCCAACAGGTTGAAGCTTTCTTT; CDR3: CASSLPQQVEAFF
V: TRBV29-1; J: TRBJ2-7; size: .; D: .; DNA: TGCAGCGTCGGGATTGCCGAGCAGTACTTC; CDR3: CSVGIAEQYF
V: TRBV6-5; J: TRBJ1-2; size: .; D: TRBD1; DNA: TGTGCCAGCAGTCTTCTTGACAGGGAGGATGGCTACACCTTC; CDR3: CASSLLDREDGYTF
V: TRBV10-3; J: TRBJ2-3; size: .; D: TRBD2; DNA: TGTGCCATCCTGCGGACTAGCGGATACACAGATACGCAGTATTTT; CDR3: CAILRTSGYTDTQYF
V: TRBV27; J: TRBJ2-3; size: .; D: TRBD2; DNA: TGTGCCAGCAGTTTAAAGTTCCCTAGCGGGGGTTACACAGATACGCAGTATTTT; CDR3: CASSLKFPSGGYTDTQYF
V: TRBV29-1; J: TRBJ2-1; size: .; D: TRBD2; DNA: TGCAGCGCCCTGACTAGCGGGAGAAGGAATGAGCAGTTCTTC; CDR3: CSALTSGRRNEQFF
V: TRBV7-2; J: TRBJ1-4; size: .; D: TRBD1; DNA: TGTGCCAGCAGCTCAGGGGGCAGGACTAATGAAAAACTGTTTTTT; CDR3: CASSSGGRTNEKLFF